This TCR beta chain was obtained from a study of blood T cells in healthy people across ages. The CDR3 has 18 residues. J was trimmed by 1 base and V by 2 bases; bases with no gene match: 13. Looked up from germline, CDR1 is SGDLS and CDR2 is YYNGEE. A sample-barcoded 5' primer and a J-beta primer mix were used in a second PCR of about 7 to 12 cycles. TCRdb used MiXCR to reprocess the 5' RACE reads, holding one entry per CDR3 protein. The data show about 780,000 distinct CDR3 sequences, approximately 24% seen once. The same sample was also studied in work on T cells of mothers and their children.

Sequenced sample: blood. This chain connects TRBV9 to TRBJ1-1, with 8 bases matching TRBD1. The sequence was collected from a boy aged 10-17 years in good health. CDR3 nucleotides: TGTGCCAGCAGCGTCGGAGGGGCAGGGGGCGCGTCGAACACTGAAGCTTTCTTT. Its translation is CASSVGGAGGASNTEAFF.